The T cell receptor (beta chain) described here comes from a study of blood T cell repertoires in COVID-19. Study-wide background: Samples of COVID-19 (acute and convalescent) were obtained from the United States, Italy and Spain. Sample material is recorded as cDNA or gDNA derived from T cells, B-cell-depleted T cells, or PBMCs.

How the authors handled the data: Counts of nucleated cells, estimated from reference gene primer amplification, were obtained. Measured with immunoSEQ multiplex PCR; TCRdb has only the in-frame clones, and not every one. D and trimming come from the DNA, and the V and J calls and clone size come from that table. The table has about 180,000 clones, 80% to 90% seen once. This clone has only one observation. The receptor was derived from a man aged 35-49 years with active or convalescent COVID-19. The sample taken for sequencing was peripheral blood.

This chain's CDR3 is CASSEERVNEQFF. The CDR3 DNA reads as TGTGCCAGCAGTGAAGAACGGGTCAATGAGCAGTTCTTC. V is TRBV2 and J is TRBJ2-1; no clear D. V lost 1 base and J lost 6, with 7 bases in between. This CDR3 comprises 13 residues. Germline V gene data show CDR1 as SNHLY and CDR2 as FYNNEI.